The next 25 T cell receptor beta chains were all read from a single sample in a study of beta chain features in type 1 diabetes (dated by TCRdb to the late 2010s). Overall study outcomes, separate from this receptor: A moderate but significant shortening of TCRB CDR3 length was observed in type 1 diabetes patients in all four CD4+ subsets.

These receptors have no known antigen. The receptor library was made with the immunoSEQ multiplex PCR assay. All of the isolated RNA was reverse transcribed with the High Capacity cDNA Reverse Transcription Kit, so expressed TCRB transcripts were sequenced. The clones in this table, taken by TCRdb from immuneACCESS, are in-frame only. Not every clone is retained; where verified, under half of the shortfall comes from an unresolved V gene, and the cause of the rest is unknown. The sample includes some 240,000 clones, with 15% to 20% observed a single time. 0.08% to 0.095% of the sample lies in the top ten. The sample comprised naive CD4+ T cells from blood. The cell subset or site label of this sample denotes: true naive CD4+ T cells. The source is a man aged 25 to 40 with type 1 diabetes.

The chain joins TRBV28 to TRBJ2-1; a weak D match, TRBD2 (5 bases). Trimming cost V 2 bases and J 2 bases, with 10 bases left between them. CDR3 length: 15 amino acids. Germline loops: CDR1 MDHEN, CDR2 SYDVKM. The CDR3 spells CASSLAAEAYNEQFF. DNA for the CDR3: TGTGCCAGCAGTTTAGCGGCGGAGGCCTACAATGAGCAGTTCTTC.

The rearrangement joins TRBV9 to TRBJ2-2, with 13 bases lining up with TRBD2. V gave up 4 bases and J gave up 0 bases; unmatched junction bases: 6. Germline V gene lookup returns CDR1 SGDLS and CDR2 YYNGEE. CDR3 length: 18 residues. The CDR3 DNA follows: TGTGCCAGCAGCACGGGACTAGCGGGGTTCGCGAACACCGGGGAGCTGTTTTTT. Encoded protein: CASSTGLAGFANTGELFF. The full variable domain, rest sourced from reference TRBV9 and TRBJ2-2, is DSGVTQTPKHLITATGQRVTLRCSPRSGDLSVYWYQQSLDQGLQFLIQYYNGEERAKGNILERFSAQQFPDLHSELNLSSLELGDSALYFCASSTGLAGFANTGELFFGEGSRLTVL.

This clone was seen only a few times. The chain couples TRBV10-3 to TRBJ2-3; 8 bases map to TRBD1. The length of the CDR3 is 20 residues. Germline lookup yields CDR1 ENHRY and CDR2 SYGVKD. V was clipped by 0 bases and J by 3 bases; unmatched bases: 17. CDR3 protein: CAISESVGQGADFTTDTQYF. CDR3 bases: TGTGCCATCAGTGAGTCTGTGGGGCAGGGGGCGGACTTTACAACAGATACGCAGTATTTT.

This clone has just a few counts. The chain employs TRBV5-1 and TRBJ2-7; TRBD2 might be the D (5 bases). V was pared by 4 bases and J by 2 bases, with 10 bases between. Germline CDR1 reads SGHRS; CDR2 reads YFSETQ. This CDR3 region has 13 residues. CDR3 loop: CASSPGWAYEQYF. CDR3 coding DNA: TGCGCCAGCAGCCCGGGGTGGGCCTACGAGCAGTACTTC.

V is TRBV4-1 and J is TRBJ1-4; D is unclear. The germline V gene has CDR1 MGHRA and CDR2 YSYEKL. CDR3 length: 14 residues. Trimming cost V 5 bases and J 0 bases, with 7 bases left between them. The CDR3 coding sequence is TGCGCCAGCAGCAAGGCTACAACTAATGAAAAACTGTTTTTT. Translating it yields CASSKATTNEKLFF.

J is TRBJ2-7 and V is TRBV5-1, with D hard to call. This CDR3 is 13 amino acids long. CDR1 and CDR2 (germline): SGHRS, YFSETQ. V gave up 0 bases and J gave up 1 base, with 5 bases separating them. Here the CDR3 reads CASSLDRSYEQYF. Written as DNA, the CDR3 is TGCGCCAGCAGCTTGGACAGATCCTACGAGCAGTACTTC.

The rearrangement links TRBV28 to TRBJ2-7; the match to TRBD1 covers 7 bases. This CDR3 contains 12 residues. The junction had 1 base not matched to a gene; V was cut back by 5 bases and J by 3 bases. Germline CDR1 reads MDHEN; CDR2 reads SYDVKM. The DNA of the CDR3 is TGTGCCAGCAGTCCAGGGGGCTACGAGCAGTACTTC. It encodes CASSPGGYEQYF.

This rearrangement joins TRBV30 to TRBJ1-1; perhaps TRBD1 as D (6 bases). The CDR3 runs 12 residues. The germline V gene encodes CDR1 GTSNPN and CDR2 SVGIG (reference sequence). The germline V and J ends were trimmed by 8 bases and 3 bases, with 13 bases remaining between them. The CDR3 here is CAGRQAYTEAFF. DNA of the CDR3: TGTGCCGGCAGACAGGCCTACACTGAAGCTTTCTTT.

The chain combines TRBV7-8 with TRBJ1-1; D call uncertain. Trimming left V 5 bases short and J 1 base short, with 11 bases between. Looked up from germline, CDR1 is SGHVS and CDR2 is FQNEAQ. This CDR3 comprises 14 residues. The CDR3 sequence is CASSQDGKNTEAFF. CDR3 DNA sequence: TGTGCCAGCAGCCAGGACGGAAAGAACACTGAAGCTTTCTTT.

This sequence joins TRBV29-1 and TRBJ2-7; 7 bases agree with TRBD1. Losses at the gene ends were 6 bases for V and 2 bases for J; bases not matched to a gene: 4. The length of the CDR3 is 12 residues. CDR1 SQVTM and CDR2 ANQGSEA come from the germline V gene. The CDR3 nucleotides read TGCAGCGTCGGGACAGTTGCCTACGAGCAGTACTTC. It codes for CSVGTVAYEQYF.

This clone was seen more than once but under ten times. The J gene is TRBJ2-1, the V gene TRBV7-8; 14 nucleotides line up with TRBD2. The CDR3 covers 14 residues. CDR1 and CDR2 from the germline V gene are SGHVS and FQNEAQ. The J segment lost 8 bases and the V segment lost 3 bases, leaving 0 bases of the junction unmatched. CDR3 sequence: CASSLTSGRDEQFF. Written as DNA, the CDR3 is TGTGCCAGCAGCTTGACTAGCGGGAGGGATGAGCAGTTCTTC.

Only a few counts were recorded for this clone. The CDR3 DNA follows: TGCAGCGTGTCGGGTCCGAACACCGGGGAGCTGTTTTTT. It encodes CSVSGPNTGELFF. The rearrangement joins TRBV29-1 to TRBJ2-2; no clear D gene. The CDR3 has 13 amino acids. The germline CDR1 and CDR2 sequences are SQVTM and ANQGSEA. Trimming removed 6 bases at V and 0 bases at J, with 8 bases between.

The chain joins TRBV4-3 to TRBJ2-3, with 8 positions matching TRBD1. The germline CDR1 and CDR2 sequences are LGHNA and YSLEER. CDR3 size: 15 residues. V shed 1 base and J 4 bases; nucleotides not matched to a gene: 4. The CDR3 DNA reads TGCGCCAGCAGCCAAGTTGGACAGGGTGCAGATACGCAGTATTTT. Translated: CASSQVGQGADTQYF.

The gene calls are TRBV29-1 and TRBJ1-1; maybe TRBD1 (5 bases). The germline gives CDR1 SQVTM, CDR2 ANQGSEA. The length of the CDR3 is 13 residues. V lost 4 bases, J lost 6 bases, and 15 bases lay in between. The CDR3 DNA is TGCAGCGTTGCGGGCAGGGCTACCGCTGAAGCTTTCTTT. Its protein product is CSVAGRATAEAFF. Combining the CDR3 with reference TRBV29-1 and TRBJ1-1 gives the whole variable domain SAVISQKPSRDICQRGTSLTIQCQVDSQVTMMFWYRQQPGQSLTLIATANQGSEATYESGFVIDKFPISRPNLTFSTLTVSNMSPEDSSIYLCSVAGRATAEAFFGQGTRLTVV.

The rearrangement joins TRBV7-8 to TRBJ2-7; 13 nucleotides line up with TRBD2. Germline lookup yields CDR1 SGHVS and CDR2 FQNEAQ. This CDR3 region has 14 residues. V gave up 6 bases and J gave up 3 bases; unmatched junction bases: 2. CDR3 sequence: CASSWTSGSYEQYF. CDR3 bases: TGTGCCAGCAGTTGGACTAGCGGGAGCTACGAGCAGTACTTC. The full variable domain, completed using reference TRBV7-8 and TRBJ2-7, is GAGVSQSPRYKVAKRGQDVALRCDPISGHVSLFWYQQALGQGPEFLTYFQNEAQLDKSGLPSDRFFAERPEGSVSTLKIQRTQQEDSAVYLCASSWTSGSYEQYFGPGTRLTVT.

The chain recombines TRBV7-9 with TRBJ2-1, with a weak D call TRBD1 (6 bases). CDR3 length equals 14 residues. The V gene's germline CDR1 is SEHNR and CDR2 FQNEAQ (reference sequence). V lost 7 bases to trimming and J lost 6 bases, with 16 bases between them. In DNA form, the CDR3 reads TGTGCCAGCACCCTAGGACAGAACTCCAATGAGCAGTTCTTC. Its protein product is CASTLGQNSNEQFF.

V is TRBV29-1 and J is TRBJ2-1, with D tentatively TRBD1 (7 bases). Germline CDR1 and CDR2: SQVTM and ANQGSEA. This CDR3 is 14 amino acids long. Trimming left V 0 bases short and J 3 bases short, with 9 bases between. The CDR3 region has the DNA TGCAGCGTTGAAGATCAGGGGGGCTACAATGAGCAGTTCTTC. Translating it yields CSVEDQGGYNEQFF.

The table lists this clone with a few counts. The chain has TRBV30 and TRBJ1-5; D uncertain. V gave up 0 bases and J gave up 4 bases, with 13 bases separating them. The germline V gene has CDR1 GTSNPN and CDR2 SVGIG (reference sequence). The CDR3 covers 15 residues. CDR3 region: CAWSVRGRMNQPQHF. The DNA for the CDR3 is TGTGCCTGGAGTGTACGAGGGCGGATGAATCAGCCCCAGCATTTT.

The CDR3 DNA is TGTGCCAGCTCACCCGGACTAGCGGGAGGGGATACGCAGTATTTT. It is translated as CASSPGLAGGDTQYF. The V call is TRBV18, the J call TRBJ2-3, with 15 bases identical to TRBD2. Germline lookup yields CDR1 KGHSH and CDR2 LQKENI. The length of the CDR3 is 15 residues. The ends lost 3 bases at V and 6 bases at J; junction bases unmatched: 1.

In DNA form, the CDR3 reads TGTGCCAGCAGCGTAATAGTTTTCGGGGAGCTGTTTTTT. This codes for CASSVIVFGELFF. This chain connects TRBV9 to TRBJ2-2, with D hard to call. In germline, CDR1 is SGDLS, CDR2 YYNGEE. The CDR3 has 13 residues. Between the trimmed V and J ends, which lost 1 base and 7 bases, there was a span of 8 bases. The full variable domain, rest sourced from reference TRBV9 and TRBJ2-2, is DSGVTQTPKHLITATGQRVTLRCSPRSGDLSVYWYQQSLDQGLQFLIQYYNGEERAKGNILERFSAQQFPDLHSELNLSSLELGDSALYFCASSVIVFGELFFGEGSRLTVL.

With respect to this clone: In the same sample, other DNA sequences code for this CDR3. The chain joins TRBV29-1 to TRBJ1-1; D gene uncertain. The V end was cut by 4 bases, the J end by 1 base, with 7 bases between. Germline lookup yields CDR1 SQVTM and CDR2 ANQGSEA. This CDR3 contains 12 residues. The CDR3 region has the DNA TGCAGCGTTGGTCGTAAGAACACTGAAGCTTTCTTT. It specifies CSVGRKNTEAFF.

This clone has a handful of counts. The J gene is TRBJ2-3, the V gene TRBV5-1; TRBD2 matches at 10 bases. The germline CDR1 and CDR2 sequences are SGHRS and YFSETQ. V lost 4 bases to trimming and J lost 4 bases; unmatched junction nucleotides: 9. The CDR3 has 16 residues. This CDR3 is CASSRVAGGAADTQYF. The CDR3 region has the DNA TGCGCCAGCAGCCGCGTAGCGGGAGGAGCGGCAGATACGCAGTATTTT.

CDR3 amino acids: CASSQVFLVHGTYEQYF. The CDR3 DNA reads as TGCGCCAGCAGCCAAGTGTTCCTTGTCCACGGTACCTACGAGCAGTACTTC. This chain joins TRBV4-1 and TRBJ2-7; D is undetermined. CDR1 is MGHRA, CDR2 YSYEKL, per germline. There are 17 residues in the CDR3. V was clipped by 1 base and J by 2 bases, with 18 bases between them.

This clone was seen only a few times. V usage is TRBV30 and J usage is TRBJ2-1, with TRBD1 matching 7 bases. The V gene end was trimmed by 1 base and the J gene end by 0 bases; junction bases not matched to a gene: 3. Germline V CDR1 and CDR2: GTSNPN, SVGIG (reference sequence). CDR3 length equals 15 residues. The CDR3 loop reads CAWSADRASYNEQFF. CDR3 DNA sequence: TGTGCCTGGAGTGCCGACAGGGCCTCCTACAATGAGCAGTTCTTC.

The gene calls are TRBV6-6 and TRBJ2-7; either TRBD1 or TRBD2 may supply D (5 bases each). CDR1 and CDR2 from the germline V gene are MNHNY and SVGAGI (reference sequence). This CDR3 is built from 15 residues. V was pared by 0 bases and J by 5 bases, with 14 bases between. CDR3 nucleotides: TGTGCCAGCAGTTACTCTCCAAAGGGGACCCACGAGCAGTACTTC. Amino acid sequence: CASSYSPKGTHEQYF.